The present entry profiles one T cell receptor beta chain with its context. Its target antigen remains unknown. No base quality values were provided; no much bigger clone lies one nucleotide off. Inclusive of the bounding cysteine and phenylalanine, the CDR3 is 12 residues long. Only the CDR3 DNA is retained, 36 bases long and in frame from the first base. The germline V gene specifies SGHAT as CDR1 and FQNNGV as CDR2. The germline ends are 8 bases apart after V is trimmed by 5 bases and J by 3 bases. The record originates from a study of blood T cell repertoires in COVID-19 (TCRdb year 2020). Notes on the research overall: Samples covering the acute and convalescent phases of COVID-19 were provided by collaborators in the United States, Italy and Spain. Sample metadata almost always included a de-identified subject ID, COVID-19 status, age in years and sex. The dataset comprised deeply sampled blood TCRbeta repertoires from subjects exposed to, actively infected with, or recovered from COVID-19. The prospective study material was composed of cDNA or gDNA derived from T cells, B-cell-depleted T cells, or PBMCs. Where HLA class I and class II types were available, the types were taken from metadata supplied by the sample provider, not from assay-based typing. The samples were drawn from the first 160 participants of the ongoing ImmuneRACE study and from some 1,300 subjects provided by 6 global collaborators. The repertoires were released in a freely available public database meant as a resource for research on the immune response to SARS-CoV-2. Results and caveats for the whole study, not just this receptor: The amount of clinical and demographic metadata varied by source and participant and was provided uncurated.

TCRbeta CDR3 regions were amplified from genomic DNA by means of the immunoSEQ Assay, a bias-controlled multiplex PCR. Under the source paper's analysis protocol: The number of nucleated cells in each sample was estimated from the amplification of reference gene primers within the assay. Sequence reads were collapsed and filtered to measure the absolute abundance of every unique TCRbeta CDR3 rearrangement. For each sample, productive Simpson clonality was calculated as the square root of Simpson's diversity index over productive rearrangements. TCRdb obtained this table from immuneACCESS and retained in-frame rearrangements with V and J assigned. These tables miss some clones; where compared with another copy, unresolved V genes account for less than half of the shortfall, and the remainder is unexplained. V and J calls and clone size follow that table, whereas D and trimming were derived from the DNA. This sample has some 180,000 clones in its table, and around 81% of those were observed once. The ten largest clones add up to roughly 8.8% of the sample.

One collaborating source in Seattle enrolled patients while the patients were actively infected and followed the patients over time throughout the course of disease. Collaborating institutions collected whole blood in K2EDTA tubes following their own protocols. Collaborator samples were shipped for TCRbeta analysis as frozen whole blood, isolated PBMCs, or DNA extracted from either sample type. Material: peripheral blood. This clonotype was obtained from a woman of 80 years or more with COVID-19, enrolled during active disease. The chain is assembled from TRBV11-2 and TRBJ2-7, with no D gene named confidently. The DNA sequence is TGTGCCAGCAGCCCCACCGGCTACGAGCAGTACTTC. Its amino acids are CASSPTGYEQYF.